The source of this T cell receptor (beta chain) is a study of cytomegalovirus exposure and HLA in healthy donors. Study conclusions and caveats: Presence/absence analyses took donor sequencing depth as roughly uniform. Prediction of most subjects' HLA-A and HLA-B alleles by TCR beta sequences was reportedly accurate. It was likely that a cluster of highly shared sequence variants was a sequencing artifact.

On this clone: Its antigen is undetermined.

Both 60 Vbeta primers and 13 Jbeta primers went into the PCR. Authors' methods: An analysis that came later counted some 81 million unique TCR beta chains, 9 million to 12 million shared. The method was immunoSEQ multiplex PCR; TCRdb's version includes in-frame clones alone and lacks a portion of them. D and trimming come from the DNA, and the V and J calls and clone size come from that table. The clone table shows 63,000 or so clones, with the ten largest holding 15% to 20%. This CDR3 region has 15 residues. Germline V gene data show CDR1 as SGHTA and CDR2 as FQGNSA. Trimming pared 5 bases from V and 4 bases from J, leaving 17 bases between.

The chain uses TRBV7-2 and TRBJ1-1; D perhaps matches TRBD1 (5 bases). The TCR was taken from a boy younger than 18 in good health and CMV-seronegative. Sequencing was done on a sample of PBMCs. CDR3 bases: TGTGCCAGCAGCACCCGACAGCCCGGCGCCACTGAAGCTTTCTTT. Translated, it gives CASSTRQPGATEAFF.